This TCR beta chain was recorded in a study of vaccination and CD4 T cells after COVID-19. Broader study findings: Convalescent patients had 304 of 307 vaccine-specific clones showing spike mono-reactivity.

This clonotype showed up just a few times. Its matching antigen is unknown. An Oncomine TCR Beta short-read assay was used to sequence the DNA from cultured CD4+ T cells. Using its own MiXCR run on the PCR reads, TCRdb lists one record per CDR3 protein. The sample lists fewer than 16,000 distinct CDR3 sequences, roughly half occurring once. Stated treatment: approximately 11-day PBMC culture with coronavirus spike peptide pools or control peptides (ViraFEST assay). Trimming cost V 3 bases and J 0 bases, with 9 bases left between them. Germline V CDR1 and CDR2: DFQATT, SNEGSKA (reference sequence). CDR3 length: 15 residues.

The source is a human donor who had recovered from COVID-19. The V call is TRBV20-1, the J call TRBJ1-6; D possibly corresponds to TRBD1 (5 bases). The sample consisted of CD4+ T cells from blood, cultured in vitro. CDR3 in DNA: TGCAGTGCTAGGCAGGGTACCTCCTATAATTCACCCCTCCACTTT. It yields the protein CSARQGTSYNSPLHF.